Given below is one TCR beta chain in context. The sample is drawn from a study of cytomegalovirus exposure and HLA in healthy donors. Study context: Earlier, 95 million to 120 million unique TCR beta sequences were recovered from approximately 180 million T cells by an analysis.

With 60 Vbeta and 13 Jbeta primers, the PCR was carried out. Authors' processing steps: An analysis that came later counted some 80 million unique TCR beta chains, 9 million to 12 million shared. Some clones are missing from TCRdb's copy, which holds only in-frame ones; the method was immunoSEQ multiplex PCR. The DNA was the basis for D and trimming; V, J and clone size are from that table. Of around 180,000 clones listed, around 79% are singletons. Sequencing used PBMCs. The clonotype comes from a woman aged 45-59 years in good health and CMV-seronegative.

CDR3 in amino acids: CASSFGGANTETQYF. CDR3 DNA: TGTGCCAGCAGCTTCGGAGGGGCCAACACAGAGACCCAGTACTTC. The V gene is TRBV7-3, the J gene TRBJ2-5, with D possibly matching TRBD2 (6 bases). CDR3 size: 15 residues. CDR1 is SGHTA, CDR2 FQGTGA, per germline. The V end was cut by 3 bases, the J end by 4 bases, with 15 bases between.